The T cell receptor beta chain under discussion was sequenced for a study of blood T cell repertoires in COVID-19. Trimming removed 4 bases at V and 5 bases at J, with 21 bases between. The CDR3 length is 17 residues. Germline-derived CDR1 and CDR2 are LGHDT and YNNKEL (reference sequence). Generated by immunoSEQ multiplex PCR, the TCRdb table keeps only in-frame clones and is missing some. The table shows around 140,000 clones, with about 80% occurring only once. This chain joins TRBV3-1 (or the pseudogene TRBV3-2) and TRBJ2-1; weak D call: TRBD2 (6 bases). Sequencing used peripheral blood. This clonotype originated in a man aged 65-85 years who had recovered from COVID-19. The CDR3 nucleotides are TGTGCCAGCAGCCTCCGGCCCTCTGTCGGGAGCGACAATGAGCAGTTCTTC. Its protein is CASSLRPSVGSDNEQFF.